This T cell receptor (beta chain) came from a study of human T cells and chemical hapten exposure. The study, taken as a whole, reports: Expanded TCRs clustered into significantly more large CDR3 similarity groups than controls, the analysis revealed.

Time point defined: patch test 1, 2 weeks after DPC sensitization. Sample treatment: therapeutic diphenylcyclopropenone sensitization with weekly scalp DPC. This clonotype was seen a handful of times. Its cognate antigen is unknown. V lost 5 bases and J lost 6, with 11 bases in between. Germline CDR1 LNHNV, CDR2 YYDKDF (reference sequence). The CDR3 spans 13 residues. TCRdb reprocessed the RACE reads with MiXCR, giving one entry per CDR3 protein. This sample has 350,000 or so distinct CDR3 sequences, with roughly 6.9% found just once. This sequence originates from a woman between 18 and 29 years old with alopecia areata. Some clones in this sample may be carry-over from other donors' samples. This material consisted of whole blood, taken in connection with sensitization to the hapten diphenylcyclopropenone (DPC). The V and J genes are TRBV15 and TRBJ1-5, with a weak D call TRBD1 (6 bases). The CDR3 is CATSRDISQPQHF. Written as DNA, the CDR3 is TGTGCCACCAGCCGGGACATATCTCAGCCCCAGCATTTT.